This T cell receptor beta chain comes out of a study of glioma-infiltrating T cells after dendritic cell vaccination. Clones were sequenced by immunoSEQ multiplex PCR, and TCRdb holds only the in-frame ones, with some missing. Among 95,000 to 110,000 clones listed, 81% were seen once. CDR3 length equals 11 residues. Germline V gene data show CDR1 as SQVTM and CDR2 as ANQGSEA. All glioblastoma patients lacked an isocitrate dehydrogenase mutation. This sequence originates from a human donor with glioblastoma. This sequence joins TRBV29-1 and TRBJ1-1; D is uncertain. The sample consisted of blood, taken before dendritic cell vaccination. The CDR3 sequence: CGYQEDTEAFF. CDR3 sequence (DNA): TGCGGCTACCAGGAGGACACTGAAGCTTTCTTT.